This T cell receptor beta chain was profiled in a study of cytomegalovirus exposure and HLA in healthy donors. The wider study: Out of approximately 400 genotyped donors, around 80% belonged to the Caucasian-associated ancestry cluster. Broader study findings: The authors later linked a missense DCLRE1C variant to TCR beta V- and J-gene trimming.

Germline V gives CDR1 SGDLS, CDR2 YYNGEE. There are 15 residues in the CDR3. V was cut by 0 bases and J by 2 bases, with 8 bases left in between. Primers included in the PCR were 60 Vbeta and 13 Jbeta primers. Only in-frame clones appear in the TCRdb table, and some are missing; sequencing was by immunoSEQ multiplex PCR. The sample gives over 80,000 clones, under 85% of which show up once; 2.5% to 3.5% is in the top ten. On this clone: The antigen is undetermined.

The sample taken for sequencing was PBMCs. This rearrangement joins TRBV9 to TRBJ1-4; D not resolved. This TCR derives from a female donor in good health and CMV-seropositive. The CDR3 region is CASSVDTGTNEKLFF. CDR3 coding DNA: TGTGCCAGCAGCGTAGACACGGGGACTAATGAAAAACTGTTTTTT. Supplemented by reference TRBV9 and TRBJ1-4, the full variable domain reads DSGVTQTPKHLITATGQRVTLRCSPRSGDLSVYWYQQSLDQGLQFLIQYYNGEERAKGNILERFSAQQFPDLHSELNLSSLELGDSALYFCASSVDTGTNEKLFFGSGTQLSVL.